The 32 T cell receptor beta chains below all came from one sample that was sequenced in a study of blood T cell repertoires in COVID-19 (dated by TCRdb to 2020 to 2021). Library preparation was by the immunoSEQ multiplex PCR assay. TCRdb stores this immuneACCESS table with in-frame sequences only. Part of the clones is absent; in the studies checked, under half of the shortfall reflects unresolved V genes, and no reason is known for the rest. For this sample the table gives around 500,000 clones, of which 80% to 90% were detected only once. Jointly, the top ten make up 3.2% of the sample. The sample taken for sequencing was peripheral blood. The receptors here all came from a human donor in a cohort sampled during active COVID-19.

The V and J genes are TRBV19 and TRBJ1-2, with D perhaps TRBD1 (6 bases). This CDR3 is 13 amino acids long. Germline V gene data show CDR1 as LNHDA and CDR2 as SQIVND (reference sequence). Trimming removed 7 bases from V and 4 bases from J, with 13 bases in between. CDR3 protein: CASTPGHRYGYTF. The CDR3 nucleotides read TGTGCCAGTACTCCGGGACACCGCTATGGCTACACCTTC.

V usage is TRBV29-1 and J usage is TRBJ2-5, with 9 bases identical to TRBD1. Germline lookup yields CDR1 SQVTM and CDR2 ANQGSEA. This CDR3 comprises 15 residues. V shed 1 base, J shed 3 bases, and the junction held 6 bases outside the gene matches. The CDR3 coding sequence is TGCAGCGTTGAAGGGAGCCGGGACAGGGAAGAGACCCAGTACTTC. Its translation: CSVEGSRDREETQYF.

The V and J genes are TRBV28 and TRBJ2-1; 7 bases align to TRBD2. V gave up 5 bases and J gave up 10 bases; unmatched junction bases: 17. Germline-derived CDR1 and CDR2 are MDHEN and SYDVKM. The CDR3 runs 16 residues. CDR3 sequence (DNA): TGTGCCAGCAGTCAAATCTACGCCACTAGCGCCAGGGAGCAGTTCTTC. Its protein is CASSQIYATSAREQFF.

This rearrangement joins TRBV9 to TRBJ2-1; 14 positions agree with TRBD2. The CDR3 consists of 17 residues. Trimming took 0 bases from V and 6 from J; bases not matched to a gene: 5. The germline V gene has CDR1 SGDLS and CDR2 YYNGEE. Here the CDR3 reads CASSVVGTSGRGNEQFF. The CDR3 DNA reads TGTGCCAGCAGCGTAGTCGGGACTAGCGGGAGAGGCAATGAGCAGTTCTTC.

This clone appeared once. The rearrangement joins TRBV18 to TRBJ2-2, with D maybe TRBD1 (6 bases). The CDR3 contains 16 residues. V lost 3 bases and J lost 2, with 13 bases in between. CDR1 KGHSH and CDR2 LQKENI come from the germline V gene. The CDR3 loop is CASSPQSQGNTGELFF. For the CDR3, the DNA is TGTGCCAGCTCACCTCAATCACAGGGAAACACCGGGGAGCTGTTTTTT.

The genes are TRBV9 and TRBJ1-3, with D tentatively TRBD1 (5 bases). CDR3 length: 16 amino acids. Germline V gives CDR1 SGDLS, CDR2 YYNGEE. Trimming took off 4 bases at V and 2 bases at J, with 16 bases between the two ends. CDR3 protein: CASSPQGGNAGNTIYF. In DNA form, the CDR3 reads TGTGCCAGCAGCCCTCAGGGAGGTAACGCTGGAAACACCATATATTTT.

The gene calls are TRBV19 and TRBJ1-2, with D possibly being TRBD1 (5 bases). Germline loops: CDR1 LNHDA, CDR2 SQIVND (reference sequence). The germline V and J ends were trimmed by 8 bases and 8 bases, with 15 bases remaining between them. This CDR3 is built from 12 residues. The CDR3 DNA follows: TGTGCCAGTTCCCGGGGGGGTGTCGGCTACACCTTC. Amino acid sequence: CASSRGGVGYTF.

J is TRBJ2-1 and V is TRBV24-1; D perhaps matches TRBD1 (5 bases). V was shortened by 5 bases and J by 0 bases, with 16 bases between the two germline ends. The germline gives CDR1 KGHDR, CDR2 SFDVKD. The CDR3 spans 17 residues. CDR3 region: CATSGGEEINSYNEQFF. In DNA, the CDR3 is TGTGCCACCAGTGGGGGCGAGGAAATTAACTCCTACAATGAGCAGTTCTTC.

The V call is TRBV2, the J call TRBJ2-3; D gene uncertain. CDR1 and CDR2 from the germline V gene are SNHLY and FYNNEI. V was pared by 6 bases and J by 5 bases, with 9 bases between. The CDR3 runs 12 residues. Here the CDR3 DNA reads TGTGCCAGCAGCCTCCTCGTAGATACGCAGTATTTT. Translating gives CASSLLVDTQYF.

In its sample, this clone was seen once. V usage is TRBV5-6 and J usage is TRBJ1-1, with 10 bases fitting TRBD1. Germline loops: CDR1 SGHDT, CDR2 YYEEEE. The V gene end was trimmed by 4 bases and the J gene end by 5 bases; junction bases not matched to a gene: 5. The CDR3 is made up of 14 amino acids. This CDR3 is CASSMTGGDTEAFF. CDR3 in DNA: TGTGCCAGCAGCATGACAGGGGGCGATACTGAAGCTTTCTTT. Based on the CDR3 plus reference TRBV5-6 and TRBJ1-1, the full variable domain is DAGVTQSPTHLIKTRGQQVTLRCSPKSGHDTVSWYQQALGQGPQFIFQYYEEEERQRGNFPDRFSGHQFPNYSSELNVNALLLGDSALYLCASSMTGGDTEAFFGQGTRLTVV.

The V and J genes are TRBV5-1 and TRBJ1-2; 7 nucleotides line up with TRBD1. CDR1 and CDR2 (germline): SGHRS, YFSETQ. V lost 6 bases and J lost 0; bases outside the gene matches: 14. CDR3 length: 17 residues. The CDR3 loop reads CASTPGGTVVSNYGYTF. DNA of the CDR3: TGCGCCAGCACCCCAGGGGGGACAGTGGTCTCTAACTATGGCTACACCTTC.

V usage is TRBV18 and J usage is TRBJ1-2; tentative D call: TRBD1 (5 bases). V lost 2 bases, J lost 4 bases, and 11 bases lay in between. In germline, CDR1 is KGHSH, CDR2 LQKENI. The CDR3 extends over 14 amino acids. The CDR3 loop is CASSPDRQLYGYTF. DNA of the CDR3: TGTGCCAGCTCACCAGATCGACAGCTCTATGGCTACACCTTC.

This chain joins TRBV7-9 and TRBJ1-2, with TRBD1 as a possible D gene (6 bases). Germline V lookup: CDR1 SEHNR, CDR2 FQNEAQ (reference sequence). V lost 3 bases and J 7 bases, leaving 18 bases between the germline ends. There are 15 residues in the CDR3. The DNA of the CDR3 is TGTGCCAGCAGCTTGGGGACACGTCAAAGGGCTGGCTACACCTTC. This encodes CASSLGTRQRAGYTF.

This CDR3 reads CASSPGTGFPGANVLTF. In DNA form, the CDR3 reads TGTGCCAGCTCGCCCGGGACAGGTTTTCCTGGGGCCAACGTCCTGACTTTC. The chain has TRBV18 and TRBJ2-6; 8 positions agree with TRBD1. The CDR3 runs 17 residues. The junction had 9 bases not matched to a gene; V was cut back by 6 bases and J by 2 bases. The germline CDR1 and CDR2 sequences are KGHSH and LQKENI.

The chain joins TRBV6-5 to TRBJ1-3; TRBD1 matches at 7 bases. After removal of 7 bases from V and 14 bases from J, the junction contained 8 bases not matched to a gene. In germline, CDR1 is MNHEY, CDR2 SVGAGI. The CDR3 spans 11 residues. The CDR3 DNA reads as TGTGCCAGCATCTTCCGGGACAGAGTATATTTT. Amino acid sequence: CASIFRDRVYF.

To note about this clone: The same CDR3 also results from other DNA sequences found in this sample. The chain carries TRBV5-4 and TRBJ1-2; 7 nucleotides agree with TRBD1. Germline lookup yields CDR1 SGHNT and CDR2 YYREEE (reference sequence). The trim removed 1 base at V and 4 bases at J, leaving 4 bases unmatched. There are 14 residues in the CDR3. The CDR3 sequence: CASSLRGGGYGYTF. In nucleotides, the CDR3 is TGTGCCAGCAGCTTGCGAGGGGGCGGCTATGGCTACACCTTC.

In regard to this clone: The sample carries other DNA sequences with the same CDR3. This chain links TRBV7-2 with TRBJ2-7, with TRBD2 identical over 10 bases. This CDR3 is 15 amino acids long. Germline V gene data show CDR1 as SGHTA and CDR2 as FQGNSA. Trimming removed 5 bases from V and 2 bases from J; junction bases left unmatched: 6. This chain's CDR3 is CASSLGLAETYEQYF. The CDR3 DNA sequence: TGTGCCAGCAGCCTCGGACTAGCGGAGACCTACGAGCAGTACTTC.

This chain connects TRBV4-1 to TRBJ1-1; D gene unclear. The CDR3 length is 16 residues. Trimming stripped 4 bases from V and 1 base from J, with 16 bases between. The germline CDR1 and CDR2 sequences are MGHRA and YSYEKL. The CDR3 nucleotides are TGCGCCAGCAGCCCGAAAGTATGGCTGCCGAACACTGAAGCTTTCTTT. Amino acids: CASSPKVWLPNTEAFF.

This CDR3 reads CASSARQRSGTEAFF. DNA of the CDR3: TGTGCCAGCAGCGCCCGCCAGAGATCGGGGACTGAAGCTTTCTTT. The chain links TRBV9 to TRBJ1-1; no clear D. The V gene lost 3 bases and the J gene lost 5 bases, with 17 bases spanning the gap. The CDR3 has 15 residues. CDR1 and CDR2 (germline): SGDLS, YYNGEE.

The chain couples TRBV18 to TRBJ1-2; 9 bases agree with TRBD1. V dropped 3 bases and J dropped 0; count of bases not matched to a gene: 8. Germline loops: CDR1 KGHSH, CDR2 LQKENI. The CDR3 length is 17 residues. CDR3 nucleotide sequence: TGTGCCAGCTCACCCGCGTTACAGGGGGCATCTAACTATGGCTACACCTTC. It specifies CASSPALQGASNYGYTF.

The J gene is TRBJ2-7, the V gene TRBV5-5; the match to TRBD1 covers 11 bases. Per the germline V gene, CDR1 is SGHKS and CDR2 is YYEKEE (reference sequence). This CDR3 is built from 17 residues. V was pared by 3 bases and J by 6 bases, with 14 bases of the junction left unmatched. The CDR3 DNA is TGTGCCAGCAGCTACGAAGTCACGACCGGGACAGGGGGCGAGCAGTACTTC. Residues: CASSYEVTTGTGGEQYF. Full variable domain (rest looked up from reference TRBV5-5 and TRBJ2-7): DAGVTQSPTHLIKTRGQQVTLRCSPISGHKSVSWYQQVLGQGPQFIFQYYEKEERGRGNFPDRFSARQFPNYSSELNVNALLLGDSALYLCASSYEVTTGTGGEQYFGPGTRLTVT.

The rearrangement uses TRBV3-1 (or the pseudogene TRBV3-2) and TRBJ2-7; maybe TRBD2 (5 bases). This CDR3 region has 16 residues. Trimming removed 0 bases from V and 0 bases from J, with 12 bases in between. Germline V gene lookup returns CDR1 LGHDT and CDR2 YNNKEL (reference sequence). Here the CDR3 reads CASSQEVNSDSYEQYF. DNA of the CDR3: TGTGCCAGCAGCCAAGAGGTAAATAGCGACTCCTACGAGCAGTACTTC.

CDR3 sequence (DNA): TGTGCCAGTAGTAGGGACAGGTCCAACTATGGCTACACCTTC. Translated, it gives CASSRDRSNYGYTF. V and J are TRBV19 and TRBJ1-2; 8 bases agree with TRBD1. V gave up 4 bases and J gave up 2 bases; unmatched junction bases: 3. The germline V gene has CDR1 LNHDA and CDR2 SQIVND (reference sequence). The CDR3 extends over 14 amino acids.

The chain couples TRBV30 to TRBJ2-1, with 9 bases aligning to TRBD2. Trimming removed 1 base from V and 3 bases from J; junction bases left unmatched: 4. This CDR3 has 15 amino acids. The germline gives CDR1 GTSNPN, CDR2 SVGIG (reference sequence). The CDR3 protein is CAWSGETSGYNEQFF. DNA for the CDR3: TGTGCCTGGAGTGGTGAGACTAGCGGCTACAATGAGCAGTTCTTC.

The chain carries TRBV7-3 and TRBJ1-2, with TRBD1 matching 9 bases. The CDR3 contains 16 residues. The junction had 11 bases not matched to a gene; V was cut back by 3 bases and J by 6 bases. The germline V gene encodes CDR1 SGHTA and CDR2 FQGTGA. Here the CDR3 reads CASSFGPGTGLNGYTF. The CDR3 DNA sequence: TGTGCCAGCAGCTTTGGGCCCGGGACAGGGCTTAATGGCTACACCTTC.

The rearrangement uses TRBV11-3 and TRBJ2-1; 8 nucleotides agree with TRBD1. The CDR3 loop spans 16 amino acids. From germline, CDR1 is SGHNT and CDR2 YENEEA. Trimming cost V 5 bases and J 3 bases; bases outside gene matches: 9. CDR3 sequence reads: CASSHAFGTGYNEQFF. The CDR3 DNA reads TGTGCCAGCAGCCACGCTTTCGGGACAGGCTACAATGAGCAGTTCTTC.

The chain links TRBV11-2 to TRBJ1-1; possible D gene TRBD1, 6 bases. Trimming took off 1 base at V and 7 bases at J, with 13 bases between the two ends. In germline, CDR1 is SGHAT, CDR2 FQNNGV. The CDR3 length is 14 residues. CDR3 residues: CASSLGNRAGEAFF. In DNA, the CDR3 is TGTGCCAGCAGCTTAGGAAACAGGGCCGGTGAAGCTTTCTTT.

V and J are TRBV30 and TRBJ1-3; the D is unclear. The CDR3 has 15 residues. The germline gives CDR1 GTSNPN, CDR2 SVGIG (reference sequence). V was cut by 2 bases and J by 0 bases, with 11 bases left in between. The CDR3 here is CAWSLEVYSGNTIYF. The CDR3 DNA follows: TGTGCCTGGAGTTTGGAGGTATACTCTGGAAACACCATATATTTT.

The V and J genes are TRBV5-4 and TRBJ2-5; 8 nucleotides line up with TRBD2. J lost 4 bases, V lost 4 bases, and 9 bases had no gene match. CDR1 SGHNT and CDR2 YYREEE come from the germline V gene (reference sequence). The CDR3 extends over 15 amino acids. The CDR3 DNA reads as TGTGCCAGCAGCAGTCCGGGACTAGGGGTAGAGACCCAGTACTTC. Its protein product is CASSSPGLGVETQYF. The whole variable domain, filled in from reference TRBV5-4 and TRBJ2-5, reads ETGVTQSPTHLIKTRGQQVTLRCSSQSGHNTVSWYQQALGQGPQFIFQYYREEENGRGNFPPRFSGLQFPNYSSELNVNALELDDSALYLCASSSPGLGVETQYFGPGTRLLVL.

The chain combines TRBV7-6 with TRBJ2-5, with 8 bases that match TRBD2. The CDR3 contains 16 residues. After removal of 1 base from V and 4 bases from J, the junction contained 8 bases not matched to a gene. The V gene's germline CDR1 is SGHVS and CDR2 FNYEAQ. The CDR3 DNA sequence: TGTGCCAGCAGCTTAGATACGGGACTAGGTAGAGAGACCCAGTACTTC. Its protein is CASSLDTGLGRETQYF.

V and J are TRBV12-3 or TRBV12-4 and TRBJ1-2; D is ambiguous. V was pared by 1 base and J by 3 bases, with 6 bases between. The CDR3 is made up of 13 amino acids. DNA for the CDR3: TGTGCCAGCAGTTTAGGACGGGACTATGGCTACACCTTC. Protein sequence: CASSLGRDYGYTF.

V usage is TRBV18 and J usage is TRBJ1-3; 7 bases line up with TRBD1. This CDR3 has 18 amino acids. Unmatched junction bases numbered 10, after V lost 2 bases and J lost 0 bases. CDR1 is KGHSH and CDR2 is LQKENI in the germline V gene. In DNA form, the CDR3 reads TGTGCCAGCTCACCATTGACGACAGGGCTCTCCTCTGGAAACACCATATATTTT. This codes for CASSPLTTGLSSGNTIYF.